The 27 T cell receptor beta chains presented below share a single source sample, sequenced in a study of cytomegalovirus exposure and HLA in healthy donors. Amplification used 60 Vbeta primers and 13 Jbeta primers. Produced via immunoSEQ multiplex PCR; TCRdb's table is partial and in-frame only. The sample includes about 80,000 clones, approximately 66% of them seen just once. Sequenced sample: PBMCs. Receptor source: a male donor in good health and CMV-seropositive.

The chain couples TRBV7-9 to TRBJ2-3; TRBD2 aligns across 13 bases. Trimming at V came to 5 bases and at J to 3 bases, leaving 2 bases not matched to a gene. CDR3 length: 15 amino acids. From germline, CDR1 is SEHNR and CDR2 FQNEAQ (reference sequence). As DNA, the CDR3 is TGTGCCAGCAGCCGGGGACTAGCGGGGACAGATACGCAGTATTTT. This gives the protein CASSRGLAGTDTQYF.

This clone was observed a few times. The gene calls are TRBV25-1 and TRBJ2-7; 7 bases fit TRBD2. CDR1 is MGHDK and CDR2 is SYGVNS in the germline V gene. J gave up 7 bases and V 4 bases, and 16 bases lay outside the gene matches. The CDR3 has 16 residues. The CDR3 nucleotides are TGTGCCAGCAGTGGTAAGGGGCTAGCGGAGGGGAAAGAGCAGTACTTC. Its protein is CASSGKGLAEGKEQYF.

The V and J genes are TRBV19 and TRBJ1-5, with TRBD1 matching 7 bases. Trimming at V came to 4 bases and at J to 7 bases, leaving 7 bases not matched to a gene. The germline CDR1 and CDR2 sequences are LNHDA and SQIVND (reference sequence). The CDR3 runs 14 residues. This chain's CDR3 is CASSTSGQQQPQHF. DNA for the CDR3: TGTGCCAGTAGTACCTCGGGACAGCAGCAGCCCCAGCATTTT.

The chain recombines TRBV13 with TRBJ1-2; TRBD1 aligns across 9 bases. V was clipped by 5 bases and J by 4 bases; unmatched bases: 8. The CDR3 covers 15 residues. Germline V CDR1 and CDR2: PRHDT, FYEKMQ (reference sequence). The CDR3 spells CASSNSRQGGYGYTF. The CDR3 coding sequence is TGTGCCAGCAGCAACTCGAGACAGGGGGGCTATGGCTACACCTTC.

This clone was observed once. The gene calls are TRBV5-4 and TRBJ2-7, with D possibly being TRBD1 (5 bases). V was pared by 1 base and J by 3 bases, with 14 bases between. The CDR3 is 15 amino acids. The V gene's germline CDR1 is SGHNT and CDR2 YYREEE (reference sequence). The CDR3 sequence: CASSLRPRVYYEQYF. The CDR3 DNA follows: TGTGCCAGCAGCTTGCGCCCCAGGGTCTACTACGAGCAGTACTTC.

DNA for the CDR3: TGCAGCGCCGGGGACAGGGGAGGATCCTACGAGCAGTACTTC. Its translation is CSAGDRGGSYEQYF. The chain uses TRBV29-1 and TRBJ2-7; TRBD1 matches at 10 bases. J lost 1 base, V lost 7 bases, and 7 bases had no gene match. The CDR3 contains 14 residues. CDR1 is SQVTM, CDR2 ANQGSEA, per germline.

The CDR3, as DNA: TGCGCCAGCAGCTCCCCCCGCGGGACAGTTAACACCGGGGAGCTGTTTTTT. It yields the protein CASSSPRGTVNTGELFF. The chain uses TRBV5-1 and TRBJ2-2; a possible D gene is TRBD1 (7 bases). The CDR3 sequence is 17 residues long. Germline-derived CDR1 and CDR2 are SGHRS and YFSETQ. Deletions cut 3 bases from V and 2 bases from J, with 17 bases between.

The chain couples TRBV19 to TRBJ1-1, with D unclear. CDR3 length equals 12 residues. The germline V and J ends were trimmed by 4 bases and 3 bases, with 6 bases remaining between them. From germline, CDR1 is LNHDA and CDR2 SQIVND (reference sequence). The CDR3 is CASSRADTEAFF. The CDR3 nucleotides read TGTGCCAGTAGTAGAGCTGACACTGAAGCTTTCTTT. The whole variable domain, filled in from reference TRBV19 and TRBJ1-1, reads DGGITQSPKYLFRKEGQNVTLSCEQNLNHDAMYWYRQDPGQGLRLIYYSQIVNDFQKGDIAEGYSVSREKKESFPLTVTSAQKNPTAFYLCASSRADTEAFFGQGTRLTVV.

In this sample, this clone turned up a few times. The gene calls are TRBV29-1 and TRBJ1-4; TRBD1 aligns across 8 bases. V was clipped by 5 bases and J by 6 bases; unmatched bases: 5. The germline CDR1 and CDR2 sequences are SQVTM and ANQGSEA. CDR3 length: 13 residues. The chain's CDR3 is CSVQQGVDEKLFF. The CDR3 nucleotides read TGCAGCGTTCAACAGGGGGTGGATGAAAAACTGTTTTTT.

The chain carries TRBV19 and TRBJ1-5; weak D call: TRBD1 (6 bases). The CDR3 runs to 16 residues. The V and J ends lost 6 bases and 3 bases respectively, with 18 bases between them. In germline, CDR1 is LNHDA, CDR2 SQIVND (reference sequence). The CDR3 nucleotides read TGTGCCAGTAGCCCAGTCTATACAGGGCCCAATCAGCCCCAGCATTTT. Protein: CASSPVYTGPNQPQHF.

This sequence joins TRBV7-6 and TRBJ1-1; 8 positions match TRBD1. This CDR3 spans 14 amino acids. J was trimmed by 2 bases and V by 3 bases; bases with no gene match: 2. Looked up from germline, CDR1 is SGHVS and CDR2 is FNYEAQ. Here the CDR3 reads CASSLGTGNTEAFF. The DNA of the CDR3 is TGTGCCAGCAGCTTGGGGACAGGAAACACTGAAGCTTTCTTT.

In this sample, this clone turned up a few times. The chain uses TRBV15 and TRBJ2-1; TRBD2 matches at 8 bases. V lost 9 bases to trimming and J lost 12 bases; unmatched junction nucleotides: 13. The germline V gene has CDR1 LNHNV and CDR2 YYDKDF (reference sequence). The CDR3 is 13 residues long. This CDR3 reads CATGPLRTSWQFF. The CDR3 DNA is TGTGCCACTGGCCCCTTACGGACTAGCTGGCAGTTCTTC.

The V and J genes are TRBV11-2 and TRBJ1-4; D may be TRBD1 (5 bases). Germline V CDR1 and CDR2: SGHAT, FQNNGV. Between the trimmed V and J ends, which lost 4 bases and 8 bases, there was a span of 11 bases. The CDR3 length is 13 residues. This CDR3 reads CASSYGTAEKLFF. The CDR3 coding sequence is TGTGCCAGCAGCTATGGGACTGCAGAAAAACTGTTTTTT.

The chain uses TRBV25-1 and TRBJ1-1; D is undetermined. This CDR3 has 13 residues. Germline V gives CDR1 MGHDK, CDR2 SYGVNS. The V and J ends lost 7 bases and 4 bases respectively, with 13 bases between them. CDR3 in DNA: TGTGCCAGCAACGGCGGAGGTTTCACTGAAGCTTTCTTT. It yields the protein CASNGGGFTEAFF.

This chain joins TRBV10-3 and TRBJ1-5; no clear D gene. Germline lookup yields CDR1 ENHRY and CDR2 SYGVKD. Trimming pared 6 bases from V and 9 bases from J, leaving 12 bases between. This CDR3 is built from 12 residues. CDR3 amino acids: CAIRAGGGPQHF. The CDR3 nucleotides are TGTGCCATCAGGGCGGGAGGAGGGCCCCAGCATTTT.

The J gene is TRBJ1-5, the V gene TRBV2; D is possibly TRBD1 (5 bases). Germline V gene sequence: CDR1 SNHLY, CDR2 FYNNEI. The CDR3 sequence is 18 residues long. V shed 2 bases and J shed 8 bases, with 25 bases lying between them. As DNA, the CDR3 is TGTGCCAGCAGTGAATACAAGGGGTCCTCCACTTTTAATGAGCCCCAGCATTTT. Its translation is CASSEYKGSSTFNEPQHF. Drawing the rest from reference TRBV2 and TRBJ1-5, the complete variable domain is EPEVTQTPSHQVTQMGQEVILRCVPISNHLYFYWYRQILGQKVEFLVSFYNNEISEKSEIFDDQFSVERPDGSNFTLKIRSTKLEDSAMYFCASSEYKGSSTFNEPQHFGDGTRLSIL.

This chain links TRBV9 with TRBJ1-1; D is perhaps TRBD1 (6 bases). V was pared by 0 bases and J by 1 base, with 7 bases between. CDR1 and CDR2 from the germline V gene are SGDLS and YYNGEE. The CDR3 runs to 14 residues. The CDR3 nucleotides read TGTGCCAGCAGCGTAGCGACAGGGAACACTGAAGCTTTCTTT. Translating gives CASSVATGNTEAFF.

This rearrangement joins TRBV5-6 to TRBJ1-5; 8 bases are shared with TRBD1. The CDR3 is made up of 17 amino acids. The V and J ends lost 2 bases and 2 bases, in that order; junction bases with no gene match: 9. The germline CDR1 and CDR2 sequences are SGHDT and YYEEEE. The CDR3 coding sequence is TGTGCCAGCAGCTTAACCCCGGACAGGGTAGGCAATCAGCCCCAGCATTTT. This sequence encodes CASSLTPDRVGNQPQHF.

A few counts support this clone. V gene TRBV4-1 combines with J gene TRBJ1-1; TRBD1 aligns across 8 bases. Unmatched junction bases numbered 3, after V lost 1 base and J lost 5 bases. This CDR3 is built from 14 residues. CDR1 MGHRA and CDR2 YSYEKL come from the germline V gene. As DNA, the CDR3 is TGCGCCAGCAGCCAAGGGACAGGGACGACTGAAGCTTTCTTT. Protein product: CASSQGTGTTEAFF.

The CDR3 is CASGRQGRVDTEAFF. The CDR3 DNA reads TGTGCCAGCGGGAGACAGGGTAGGGTAGACACTGAAGCTTTCTTT. The rearrangement links TRBV2 to TRBJ1-1, with TRBD1 matching over 7 bases. V shed 8 bases, J shed 3 bases, and the junction held 12 bases outside the gene matches. The CDR3 contains 15 residues. Looked up from germline, CDR1 is SNHLY and CDR2 is FYNNEI.

The chain couples TRBV7-2 to TRBJ1-5, with 8 nucleotides matching TRBD1. The V and J ends lost 4 bases and 0 bases, in that order; junction bases with no gene match: 2. Germline CDR1 is SGHTA and CDR2 is FQGNSA. CDR3 length: 15 amino acids. The CDR3 sequence: CASSSDRASNQPQHF. The CDR3 DNA sequence: TGTGCCAGCAGCTCGGACAGGGCTAGCAATCAGCCCCAGCATTTT.

The sample holds a few counts of this clone. The germline gene is not matched at one end of the junction; a read error may be the cause. The gene calls are TRBV7-9 and TRBJ1-2; D gene ambiguous. CDR3 size: 15 residues. Germline V gene lookup returns CDR1 SEHNR and CDR2 FQNEAQ (reference sequence). CDR3 sequence (DNA): TGTGCCAGCAGCTTCGGGATCGGTGAGACGGATGGCTACCCCTTC. It translates to CASSFGIGETDGYPF.

J is TRBJ2-1 and V is TRBV27, with 9 bases lining up with TRBD2. The junction had 6 bases not matched to a gene; V was cut back by 10 bases and J by 5 bases. This CDR3 is built from 13 residues. Germline V CDR1 and CDR2: MNHEY, SMNVEV (reference sequence). This CDR3 reads CATWGLANNEQFF. CDR3 DNA sequence: TGTGCCACCTGGGGACTAGCCAACAATGAGCAGTTCTTC.

This clone was observed a few times. The rearrangement uses TRBV6-5 and TRBJ1-1; D is possibly TRBD1 (6 bases). The CDR3 totals 12 residues. Trimming stripped 7 bases from V and 12 bases from J, with 18 bases between. CDR1 is MNHEY and CDR2 is SVGAGI in the germline V gene. Written as DNA, the CDR3 is TGTGCCAGCACCGAAGGGGGGGGCGAAACTTTCTTT. It specifies CASTEGGGETFF.

This clone has only a few counts. The rearrangement uses TRBV14 and TRBJ2-3, with TRBD2 matching 9 bases. There are 14 residues in the CDR3. V lost 0 bases, J lost 9 bases, and 4 bases stayed unmatched. CDR1 and CDR2 from the germline V gene are SGHDN and FVKESK. The CDR3 loop is CASSQERLAGTQYF. CDR3 DNA sequence: TGTGCCAGCAGCCAAGAAAGGCTAGCGGGGACGCAGTATTTT.

The chain couples TRBV7-9 to TRBJ2-5; TRBD2 agrees at 7 bases. CDR1 is SEHNR and CDR2 is FQNEAQ in the germline V gene (reference sequence). The trim removed 2 bases at V and 0 bases at J, leaving 3 bases unmatched. This CDR3 has 15 amino acids. CDR3 nucleotides: TGTGCCAGCAGCTTACGAGCGGGGTACCAAGAGACCCAGTACTTC. This gives the protein CASSLRAGYQETQYF.

The gene calls are TRBV7-2 and TRBJ2-3, with TRBD2 matching over 11 bases. Germline V gene sequence: CDR1 SGHTA, CDR2 FQGNSA. The V gene end was trimmed by 3 bases and the J gene end by 5 bases; junction bases not matched to a gene: 7. CDR3 length: 16 residues. Written as DNA, the CDR3 is TGTGCCAGCAGCTTTAGCGGGAGGGCCCGGGGAGATACGCAGTATTTT. Translating gives CASSFSGRARGDTQYF.